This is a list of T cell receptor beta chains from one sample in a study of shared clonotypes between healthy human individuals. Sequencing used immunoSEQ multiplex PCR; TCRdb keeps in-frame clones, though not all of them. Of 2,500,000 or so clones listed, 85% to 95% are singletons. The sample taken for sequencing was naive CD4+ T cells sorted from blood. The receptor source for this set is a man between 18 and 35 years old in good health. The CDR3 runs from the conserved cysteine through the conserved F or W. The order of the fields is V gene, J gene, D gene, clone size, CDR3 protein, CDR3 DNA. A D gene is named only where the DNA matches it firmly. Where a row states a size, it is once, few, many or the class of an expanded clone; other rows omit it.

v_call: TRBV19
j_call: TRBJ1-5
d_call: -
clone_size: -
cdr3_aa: CASKGQGNQPQHF
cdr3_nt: TGTGCCAGTAAGGGGCAGGGCAATCAGCCCCAGCATTTT

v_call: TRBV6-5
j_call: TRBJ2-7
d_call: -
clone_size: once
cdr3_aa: CASRSQESSYEQYF
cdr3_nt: TGTGCCAGCAGGAGCCAGGAAAGCTCCTACGAGCAGTACTTC

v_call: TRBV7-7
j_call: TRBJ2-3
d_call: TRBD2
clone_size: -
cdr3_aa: CASSQSSGGHPDTQYF
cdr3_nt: TGTGCTAGCAGCCAATCTAGCGGGGGTCACCCAGATACGCAGTATTTT

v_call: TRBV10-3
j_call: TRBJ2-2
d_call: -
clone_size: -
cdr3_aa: CAISESRRVSGELFF
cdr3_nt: TGTGCCATCAGTGAGTCACGGAGGGTCTCCGGGGAGCTGTTTTTT

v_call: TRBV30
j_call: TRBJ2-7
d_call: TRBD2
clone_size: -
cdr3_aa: CAWAMTSGGAYEQYF
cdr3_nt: TGTGCCTGGGCTATGACTAGCGGGGGGGCCTACGAGCAGTACTTC

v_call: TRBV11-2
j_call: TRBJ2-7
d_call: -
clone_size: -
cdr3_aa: CASSPRLGGSEQYF
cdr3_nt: TGTGCCAGCAGCCCGAGGCTTGGGGGGTCCGAGCAGTACTTC

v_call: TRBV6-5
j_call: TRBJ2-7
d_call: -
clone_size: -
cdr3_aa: CASNGSPAYEQYF
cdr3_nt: TGTGCCAGCAACGGCAGTCCGGCGTACGAGCAGTACTTC

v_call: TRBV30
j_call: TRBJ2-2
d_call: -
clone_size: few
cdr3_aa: CAWRGQNTGELFF
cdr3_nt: TGTGCCTGGAGGGGACAGAACACCGGGGAGCTGTTTTTT

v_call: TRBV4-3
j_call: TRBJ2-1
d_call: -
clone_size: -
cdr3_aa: CASSQEFGVPHNEQFF
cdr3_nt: TGCGCCAGCAGCCAAGAGTTCGGAGTCCCCCACAATGAGCAGTTCTTC

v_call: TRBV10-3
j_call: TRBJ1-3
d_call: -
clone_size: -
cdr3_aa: CAISDTARSGNTIYF
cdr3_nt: TGTGCCATCAGTGACACGGCCCGCTCTGGAAACACCATATATTTT

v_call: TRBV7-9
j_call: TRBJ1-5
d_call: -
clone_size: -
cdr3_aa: CASSWTANQPQHF
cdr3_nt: TGTGCCAGCAGCTGGACAGCGAATCAGCCCCAGCATTTT

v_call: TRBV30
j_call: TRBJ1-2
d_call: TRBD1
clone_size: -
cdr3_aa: CAWGTGDGGYTF
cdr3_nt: TGTGCCTGGGGAACAGGGGACGGAGGCTACACCTTC

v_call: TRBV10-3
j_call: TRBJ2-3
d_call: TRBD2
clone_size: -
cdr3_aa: CAISGGTSGDTQYF
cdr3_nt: TGTGCCATCAGTGGCGGGACTAGCGGAGATACGCAGTATTTT

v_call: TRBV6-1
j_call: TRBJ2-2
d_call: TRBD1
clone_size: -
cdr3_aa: CASSKRTGQGGELFF
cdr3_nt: TGTGCCAGCAGTAAGAGGACAGGGCAGGGCGGGGAGCTGTTTTTT

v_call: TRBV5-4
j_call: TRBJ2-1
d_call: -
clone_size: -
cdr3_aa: CASSSRDLHTYNEQFF
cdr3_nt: TGTGCCAGCAGCTCCCGGGACTTACATACCTACAATGAGCAGTTCTTC

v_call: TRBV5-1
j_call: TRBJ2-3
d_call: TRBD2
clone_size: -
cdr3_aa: CASSIKLAGGTDTQYF
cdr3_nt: TGCGCCAGCAGCATAAAACTAGCGGGAGGCACAGATACGCAGTATTTT

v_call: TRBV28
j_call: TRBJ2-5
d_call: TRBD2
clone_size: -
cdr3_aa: CASGEAGGPSETQYF
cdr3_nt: TGTGCCAGCGGAGAAGCGGGAGGGCCATCAGAGACCCAGTACTTC

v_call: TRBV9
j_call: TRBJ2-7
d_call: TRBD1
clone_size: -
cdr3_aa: CASSVGGTGSYEQYF
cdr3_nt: TGTGCCAGCAGCGTTGGAGGGACAGGGTCCTACGAGCAGTACTTC

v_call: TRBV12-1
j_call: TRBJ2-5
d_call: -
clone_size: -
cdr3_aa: CASSSSGGREIQETQYF
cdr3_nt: TGTGCCAGCAGCTCCTCCGGCGGGAGGGAAATCCAAGAGACCCAGTACTTC

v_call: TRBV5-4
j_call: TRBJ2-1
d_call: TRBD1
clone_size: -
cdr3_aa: CASSSRDRDYNEQFF
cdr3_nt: TGTGCCAGCAGCTCCCGGGACAGAGACTACAATGAGCAGTTCTTC

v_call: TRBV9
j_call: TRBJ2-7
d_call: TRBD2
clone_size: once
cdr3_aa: CASSVGPSGTPPFSYEQYF
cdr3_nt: TGTGCCAGCAGCGTAGGTCCCAGCGGGACGCCACCATTCTCCTACGAGCAGTACTTC

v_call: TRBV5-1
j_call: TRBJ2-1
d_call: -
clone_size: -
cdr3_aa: CASSPTGQGGDRNEQFF
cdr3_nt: TGCGCCAGCAGCCCAACAGGGCAGGGGGGGGATCGGAATGAGCAGTTCTTC

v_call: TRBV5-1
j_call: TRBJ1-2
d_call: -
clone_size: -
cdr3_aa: CASSSVPGNYGYTF
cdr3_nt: TGCGCCAGCAGCTCAGTCCCCGGGAACTATGGCTACACCTTC

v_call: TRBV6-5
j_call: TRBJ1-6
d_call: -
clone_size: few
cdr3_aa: CASSYSTGSPLHF
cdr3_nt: TGTGCCAGCAGTTACTCAACAGGTTCACCCCTCCACTTT

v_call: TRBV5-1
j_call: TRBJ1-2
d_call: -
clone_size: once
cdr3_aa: CASSLDLGLYGYTF
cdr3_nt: TGCGCCAGCAGCCTGGATCTGGGCCTATATGGCTACACCTTC

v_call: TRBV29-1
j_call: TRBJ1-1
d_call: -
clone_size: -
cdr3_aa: CSVYKQGNTEAFF
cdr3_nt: TGCAGCGTCTACAAACAGGGGAACACTGAAGCTTTCTTT

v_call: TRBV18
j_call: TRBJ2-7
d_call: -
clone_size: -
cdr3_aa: CASSPPGYGIEQYF
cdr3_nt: TGTGCCAGCTCACCCCCCGGATATGGGATCGAGCAGTACTTC